The 17 T cell receptor beta chains reported below all come from one sample, sequenced in a study of T cell responses to AZD1222 COVID-19 vaccine. Sequencing used immunoSEQ multiplex PCR; TCRdb keeps in-frame clones, though not all of them. The sample records around 100,000 clones, around 90% being singletons. The sample was peripheral blood, taken on day 0 of AZD1222 vaccination. These TCRs come from an adult in good health.

V gene TRBV9 combines with J gene TRBJ2-2; 9 nucleotides match TRBD2. CDR1 and CDR2 from the germline V gene are SGDLS and YYNGEE. The V and J ends lost 0 bases and 5 bases, in that order; junction bases with no gene match: 11. The CDR3 runs to 18 residues. CDR3 in amino acids: CASSVGLAGPRRTGELFF. In DNA, the CDR3 is TGTGCCAGCAGCGTAGGGCTAGCGGGGCCCCGGAGGACCGGGGAGCTGTTTTTT.

This chain joins TRBV7-9 and TRBJ1-4, with 8 bases identical to TRBD1. V dropped 5 bases and J dropped 7; count of bases not matched to a gene: 9. CDR3 length: 15 residues. The V gene's germline CDR1 is SEHNR and CDR2 FQNEAQ (reference sequence). The CDR3 coding sequence is TGTGCCAGCAGCCCCCGGACAGGGCAAGGTGAAAAACTGTTTTTT. Its translation: CASSPRTGQGEKLFF.

V and J are TRBV5-1 and TRBJ2-5; D may be TRBD2 (6 bases). V lost 4 bases and J 3 bases, leaving 19 bases between the germline ends. The CDR3 loop spans 16 amino acids. CDR1 is SGHRS and CDR2 is YFSETQ in the germline V gene. DNA of the CDR3: TGCGCCAGCAGCCCCGAGGCAGGGAGGTTAAAAGAGACCCAGTACTTC. As protein: CASSPEAGRLKETQYF.

This clone was picked up a small number of times. The chain employs TRBV11-1 and TRBJ2-7, with no clear D. V was clipped by 5 bases and J by 7 bases, with 12 bases between them. Germline V CDR1 and CDR2: SGHAT, FQDESV (reference sequence). The length of the CDR3 is 12 residues. CDR3 protein: CASSPQYGEQYF. CDR3 coding DNA: TGTGCCAGCAGCCCCCAATATGGGGAGCAGTACTTC.

This chain uses TRBV9 with TRBJ2-7; no firm D call. The germline CDR1 and CDR2 sequences are SGDLS and YYNGEE. This CDR3 region has 15 residues. Trimming shortened V by 0 bases and J by 2 bases, and 12 bases separated the two germline ends. The CDR3 sequence: CASSVGADLTYEQYF. CDR3 bases: TGTGCCAGCAGCGTAGGGGCAGATCTAACCTACGAGCAGTACTTC.

The gene calls are TRBV27 and TRBJ1-2; TRBD1 aligns across 7 bases. The CDR3 extends over 17 amino acids. Per the germline V gene, CDR1 is MNHEY and CDR2 is SMNVEV (reference sequence). V trimming: 5 bases; J trimming: 4 bases; junction bases outside the gene matches: 16. The CDR3: CASSPRLGTEKTYGYTF. DNA for the CDR3: TGTGCCAGCAGTCCCCGCCTAGGGACAGAAAAAACCTATGGCTACACCTTC.

The V gene is TRBV19, the J gene TRBJ1-2, with D uncertain. The CDR3 has 14 amino acids. In germline, CDR1 is LNHDA, CDR2 SQIVND (reference sequence). V lost 3 bases to trimming and J lost 2 bases, with 10 bases between them. This CDR3 reads CASSIEVSNYGYTF. The DNA for the CDR3 is TGTGCCAGTAGTATTGAGGTCAGCAACTATGGCTACACCTTC.

This clone was seen more than once but under ten times. The V call is TRBV5-6, the J call TRBJ1-6; 10 bases are shared with TRBD1. The germline V gene encodes CDR1 SGHDT and CDR2 YYEEEE. CDR3 length: 14 amino acids. V lost 3 bases, J lost 13 bases, and 7 bases stayed unmatched. CDR3 in DNA: TGTGCCAGCAGCTCGGGACAGGGGAGTTTGCCCCTCCACTTT. Its translation: CASSSGQGSLPLHF. The full variable domain, rest sourced from reference TRBV5-6 and TRBJ1-6, is DAGVTQSPTHLIKTRGQQVTLRCSPKSGHDTVSWYQQALGQGPQFIFQYYEEEERQRGNFPDRFSGHQFPNYSSELNVNALLLGDSALYLCASSSGQGSLPLHFGNGTRLTVT.

V gene TRBV11-2 combines with J gene TRBJ2-1; TRBD2 aligns across 9 bases. The germline CDR1 and CDR2 sequences are SGHAT and FQNNGV. The CDR3 is 15 amino acids. V was clipped by 1 base and J by 5 bases; unmatched bases: 3. The CDR3 spells CASSLAAGGNNEQFF. DNA for the CDR3: TGTGCCAGCAGCTTAGCAGCGGGGGGTAACAATGAGCAGTTCTTC.

The gene calls are TRBV7-2 and TRBJ1-1, with 9 positions matching TRBD1. CDR3 length equals 18 residues. Germline V gene data show CDR1 as SGHTA and CDR2 as FQGNSA. After removal of 0 bases from V and 2 bases from J, the junction contained 10 bases not matched to a gene. The CDR3 loop is CASSLALMGQGRNTEAFF. DNA for the CDR3: TGTGCCAGCAGCTTAGCGCTAATGGGACAGGGTAGAAACACTGAAGCTTTCTTT.

The chain is built from TRBV7-2 and TRBJ1-1; 7 nucleotides agree with TRBD1. The CDR3 loop spans 15 amino acids. The trim removed 8 bases at V and 1 base at J, leaving 10 bases unmatched. Germline CDR1 reads SGHTA; CDR2 reads FQGNSA. CDR3: CASLTQGGQNTEAFF. CDR3 DNA sequence: TGTGCCAGCCTTACGCAGGGGGGGCAGAACACTGAAGCTTTCTTT.

This chain uses TRBV27 with TRBJ1-1; D might be TRBD1 (5 bases). Per germline, CDR1 MNHEY and CDR2 SMNVEV (reference sequence). The length of the CDR3 is 14 residues. V lost 6 bases to trimming and J lost 7 bases, with 18 bases between them. CDR3 region: CASSSPATGFEAFF. In DNA form, the CDR3 reads TGTGCCAGCAGCTCCCCAGCCACAGGTTTTGAAGCTTTCTTT.

The chain joins TRBV2 to TRBJ1-4; maybe TRBD1 (6 bases). The CDR3 has 14 residues. In germline, CDR1 is SNHLY, CDR2 FYNNEI. V lost 8 bases to trimming and J lost 5 bases, with 15 bases between them. The CDR3 reads CASRFGQTNEKLFF. The CDR3 nucleotides read TGTGCCAGCCGATTTGGACAGACGAATGAAAAACTGTTTTTT.

J is TRBJ1-5 and V is TRBV19; D is unresolved. The germline gives CDR1 LNHDA, CDR2 SQIVND (reference sequence). The CDR3 loop spans 14 amino acids. V gave up 7 bases and J gave up 4 bases, with 14 bases separating them. CDR3 DNA: TGTGCCAGTACCATAGGGCGAATGAATCAGCCCCAGCATTTT. This codes for CASTIGRMNQPQHF.

V gene TRBV7-9 combines with J gene TRBJ1-1; TRBD1 matches 7 bases. CDR1 SEHNR and CDR2 FQNEAQ come from the germline V gene (reference sequence). The CDR3 consists of 14 residues. The V and J ends lost 8 bases and 5 bases, in that order; junction bases with no gene match: 11. Here the CDR3 DNA reads TGTGCCAGCCAGCATACAGGGGCGTATACTGAAGCTTTCTTT. Its protein product is CASQHTGAYTEAFF.

The chain is built from TRBV7-2 and TRBJ1-2; tentative D call: TRBD1 (5 bases). The CDR3 is made up of 17 amino acids. CDR1 is SGHTA and CDR2 is FQGNSA in the germline V gene. V was pared by 2 bases and J by 6 bases, with 22 bases between. CDR3 in amino acids: CASSLRGTTVTTNGYTF. DNA for the CDR3: TGTGCCAGCAGCTTACGGGGGACGACCGTGACCACCAATGGCTACACCTTC.

The V gene is TRBV30, the J gene TRBJ2-3; D possibly corresponds to TRBD2 (6 bases). Deletions cut 0 bases from V and 4 bases from J, with 17 bases between. CDR3 length equals 16 residues. The V gene's germline CDR1 is GTSNPN and CDR2 SVGIG (reference sequence). In nucleotides, the CDR3 is TGTGCCTGGAGTGTATTTGTTCGCTTAGCGGCAGATACGCAGTATTTT. It yields the protein CAWSVFVRLAADTQYF. The full variable domain, rest sourced from reference TRBV30 and TRBJ2-3, is SQTIHQWPATLVQPVGSPLSLECTVEGTSNPNLYWYRQAAGRGLQLLFYSVGIGQISSEVPQNLSASRPQDRQFILSSKKLLLSDSGFYLCAWSVFVRLAADTQYFGPGTRLTVL.